The clone carrying this TCR beta chain was found a few times. Its antigen remains unidentified. This sample was included in a study of CD8+ T cells in alopecia areata. Overall study results and limits: Tofacitinib produced a significant decrease in scalp clonality and in expanded CD8+ clones among the top 100. Many expanded lesional clones persisted during tofacitinib (in both scalp and blood). Across lesional scalp, and particularly alopecia totalis/universalis, clonality surpassed that of normal scalp.

cDNA serving as the sequencing template came from extracted, reverse transcribed RNA. Measured with immunoSEQ multiplex PCR; TCRdb has only the in-frame clones, and not every one. The sample lists about 270,000 clones; over 45% were seen once. The CDR3 has 12 residues. The germline gives CDR1 MNHEY, CDR2 SVGAGI. The ends were cut back, 0 bases at V and 10 bases at J, with 6 bases in the middle. Treatment given: oral pan-JAK inhibitor, 5-10 mg twice daily. Peripheral blood, together with lesional scalp punch biopsies, was collected from alopecia areata patients. This rearrangement joins TRBV6-5 to TRBJ1-4; D remains ambiguous. The receptor comes from a human donor with alopecia areata. The specimen was CD4+ T cells sorted from blood, collected between weeks 51 and 54, from a patient treated with tofacitinib. CDR3 sequence reads: CASSYSGGKLFF. The CDR3 coding sequence is TGTGCCAGCAGTTACTCGGGAGGAAAACTGTTTTTT.